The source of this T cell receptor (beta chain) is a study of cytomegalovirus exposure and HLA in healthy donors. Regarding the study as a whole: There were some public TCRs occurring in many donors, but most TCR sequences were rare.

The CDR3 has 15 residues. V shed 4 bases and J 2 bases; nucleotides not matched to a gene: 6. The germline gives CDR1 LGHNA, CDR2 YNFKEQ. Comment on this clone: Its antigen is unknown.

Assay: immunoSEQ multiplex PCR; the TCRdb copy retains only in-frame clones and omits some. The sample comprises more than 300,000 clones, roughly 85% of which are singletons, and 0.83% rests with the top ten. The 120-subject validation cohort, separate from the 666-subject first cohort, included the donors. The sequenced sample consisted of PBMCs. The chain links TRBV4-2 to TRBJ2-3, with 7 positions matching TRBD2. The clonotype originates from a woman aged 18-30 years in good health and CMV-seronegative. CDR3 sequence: CASSPSGTATDTQYF. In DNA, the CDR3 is TGTGCCAGCAGCCCAAGCGGGACCGCCACAGATACGCAGTATTTT.